This T cell receptor (beta chain) was recorded in a study of T cell responses to AZD1222 COVID-19 vaccine (dated by TCRdb to about 2021). Describing the broader study: AZD1222 recipients given second doses at about 4 weeks or at about 12 weeks were pooled, since spike-specific TCR depth and breadth were not found to differ between the two schedules. A total of 233 trial participants underwent TCR sequencing, of whom 207 received two doses of AZD1222 and around 25 received two doses of the MenACWY control vaccine. Trial participants were enrolled into age subgroups of 18-55, 56-69 and 70-plus years, which contained roughly 140, 27 and 60 TCR-sequenced participants, respectively.

This specimen's time point label, interpreted: baseline before first vaccination. Samples from vaccinated people were obtained from the UK trials COV001 and COV002, which included a single-blind randomized controlled phase 2/3 trial of AZD1222 (ChAdOx1 nCoV-19) in healthy adults. For TCRbeta chain sequencing, PBMC samples from trial participants were taken at day 0 and at day 28 after the second dose. The CDR3 regions of human TCRbeta chains were analyzed by immunosequencing. Turning to the authors' computational methods: TCRs in the repertoires were matched against a reference library of SARS-CoV-2-specific TCRs that had been generated with the MIRA antigen-specificity platform. Breadth was defined as the fraction of unique TCRs that were SARS-CoV-2-associated, and depth was defined as the fraction of total T cells that were SARS-CoV-2-associated. Using the MIRA data, every spike-specific TCR was mapped to the spike region that the TCR reacted to and assigned to either a CD4 or a CD8 class. Log10-transformed breadth and depth values were compared by one-way ANOVA with Sidak's multiple comparisons tests. TCRdb obtained this table from immuneACCESS and retained in-frame rearrangements with V and J assigned. These tables miss some clones; where compared with another copy, unresolved V genes account for less than half of the shortfall, and the remainder is unexplained. The D gene and trimming were derived from the DNA, and the V and J assignments and clone size from that table. The sample includes approximately 120,000 clones, with about 89% observed a single time. The top ten constitute around 30% of the sample.

This clone has more than one count but fewer than ten. This receptor's antigen is unknown. Per-nucleotide qualities are absent, and no much larger clonotype sits a single base away. The CDR3, from cysteine to phenylalanine, totals 14 residues. The CDR3 DNA has 42 bases and is translated from base 1. CDR1 and CDR2 (SGHDN, FVKESK) derive from the germline V gene. V loses 4 bases, J loses 3 bases, and the germline ends lie 12 bases apart. On the study overall, not on this receptor specifically: The whole spike protein was spanned by vaccine-associated CD4 TCRs, and dominant responses were seen in regions 160-218 and 743-854. Because no day 14 peak-response samples were available, repertoires were characterized only after the peak T cell response. A significant rise in spike-specific TCR breadth and depth was observed after two AZD1222 doses relative to day 0 and relative to MenACWY recipients. Most participants were white British and females outnumbered males, and the authors suggested that clonal diversity may have been underestimated. Conclusions about previously exposed vaccinees were limited because only a handful of AZD1222 recipients were SARS-CoV-2 seropositive at baseline. Epitopes outside the regions mutated in the B.1.351 and B.1.1.7 variants were reportedly recognized by nearly half of the unique spike-specific TCRs. In the small 56-69-year group, the increase in depth fell short of significance, most likely because of low power.

The chain joins TRBV14 to TRBJ2-5, with a weak D call of TRBD2 (5 bases match). Sequencing used peripheral blood, obtained on day 0 of AZD1222 vaccination. The receptor was derived from an adult in good health. The sequenced DNA is TGTGCCAGCAGCCTTGGGATCGGGAAAGAGACCCAGTACTTC. Translated, it gives CASSLGIGKETQYF.